This T cell receptor (beta chain) was recovered during a study of identical twins. Study-level points and caveats: Some out-of-frame alpha sequences were shared by twins, and these showed excess low generation probability. The study found weaker excess twin sharing in beta out-of-frame sequences.

The CDR3 length is 16 residues. Germline V gene sequence: CDR1 MNHEY, CDR2 SVGAGI. J lost 4 bases, V lost 6 bases, and 10 bases had no gene match. This clonotype was observed a handful of times. Its antigen is not known. TCRdb reprocessed the 5' RACE reads with MiXCR, giving one entry per CDR3 protein. The sample records some 200,000 distinct CDR3 sequences, about 7.5% being singletons. The same data also contributed to another study, on yellow fever vaccine responses in identical twins. According to that study: Twins showed a vaccine T cell response that reportedly seemed partly convergent, partly personalized.

V is TRBV6-5 and J is TRBJ2-5, with 11 positions matching TRBD2. The sequence was obtained from a woman between 18 and 30 years old in good health. The specimen sequenced was memory (CD45RO+) T cells sorted from blood. This CDR3 is CASRSTSGSQSETQYF. Here the CDR3 DNA reads TGTGCCAGCAGGTCTACTAGCGGGAGTCAATCAGAGACCCAGTACTTC.